These T cell receptor beta chains were read from a single sample in a study of blood T cell repertoires in COVID-19. Profiled with immunoSEQ multiplex PCR; TCRdb holds only in-frame clones, not every one. Seen here are about 480,000 clones, 88% observed once, and the top ten hold about 1.7%. Sequencing was performed on PBMCs or T cells enriched from blood (not recorded which). These receptors all come from a woman in her thirties or forties who had recovered from COVID-19. Both conserved end residues are part of each CDR3. The order of the fields is J gene, V gene, D gene, clone size, CDR3 DNA, CDR3 protein. A D gene is named only where the DNA matches it firmly. Clone size appears in some rows only: once, few, many, or a class for an expanded clone.

J: TRBJ2-5; V: TRBV5-4; D: -; size: -; DNA: TGTGCCAGCAGCTTGGCTTCGGGTTTCCAAGAGACCCAGTACTTC; CDR3: CASSLASGFQETQYF
J: TRBJ1-6; V: TRBV30; D: -; size: -; DNA: TGTGCCTGGAGAACAGGGTCCTATAATTCACCCCTCCACTTT; CDR3: CAWRTGSYNSPLHF
J: TRBJ2-3; V: TRBV9; D: -; size: -; DNA: TGTGCCAGCAGCGTAGAGGGGGGGGGCACAGATACGCAGTATTTT; CDR3: CASSVEGGGTDTQYF
J: TRBJ2-1; V: TRBV7-2; D: TRBD1; size: -; DNA: TGTGCCAGCAGCTATTACGGACAGGAGGTGTTCTTC; CDR3: CASSYYGQEVFF
J: TRBJ2-7; V: TRBV4-1; D: TRBD2; size: -; DNA: TGCGCCAGCAGCCAGGAGACTAGCGTTCCCTCCTACGAGCAGTACTTC; CDR3: CASSQETSVPSYEQYF
J: TRBJ1-1; V: TRBV12-5; D: -; size: -; DNA: TGTGCTAGTGCCCGGGAGAACACTGAAGCTTTCTTT; CDR3: CASARENTEAFF
J: TRBJ1-1; V: TRBV19; D: -; size: -; DNA: TGTGCCAGTAGTGCCTGGACAGAGGGCACTGAAGCTTTCTTT; CDR3: CASSAWTEGTEAFF
J: TRBJ1-2; V: TRBV4-3; D: -; size: -; DNA: TGCGCCAGCAGCCAAGATTCGCCAGGGGCCCCTAACTATGGCTACACCTTC; CDR3: CASSQDSPGAPNYGYTF
J: TRBJ2-7; V: TRBV19; D: -; size: -; DNA: TGTGCCAGTAGTATAGATCTACGGGATTCCTACGAGCAGTACTTC; CDR3: CASSIDLRDSYEQYF
J: TRBJ1-2; V: TRBV11-3; D: TRBD1; size: -; DNA: TGTGCCAGCAGCTTTGGACAGGCGATGGGTGGCTACACCTTC; CDR3: CASSFGQAMGGYTF
J: TRBJ1-2; V: TRBV14; D: TRBD1; size: -; DNA: TGTGCCAGCAGCCAAGAAATCGTGTCAGGGGGTGCACCAGGCTACACCTTC; CDR3: CASSQEIVSGGAPGYTF
J: TRBJ2-1; V: TRBV2; D: TRBD1; size: -; DNA: TGTGCCAGCAGGATCCGGGACAGGGGACTGGATGAGCAGTTCTTC; CDR3: CASRIRDRGLDEQFF
J: TRBJ2-2; V: TRBV27; D: -; size: -; DNA: TGTGCCAGCAGTCCAGGCAGGGACATTCCTTGGGGGGAGCTGTTTTTT; CDR3: CASSPGRDIPWGELFF
J: TRBJ1-1; V: TRBV10-3; D: -; size: -; DNA: TGTGCCATAGGAGCGGAGGATGGGGTCACTGAAGCTTTCTTT; CDR3: CAIGAEDGVTEAFF
J: TRBJ1-1; V: TRBV7-9; D: -; size: once; DNA: TGTGCCAGCAGCTTAGTGCCCTTCAGGGCTTTCTTT; CDR3: CASSLVPFRAFF
J: TRBJ2-7; V: TRBV11-3; D: TRBD2; size: -; DNA: TGTGCCAGCAGCCTGGGGGGGGGTATAGGCTACTACGAGCAGTACTTC; CDR3: CASSLGGGIGYYEQYF
J: TRBJ1-1; V: TRBV21-1; D: -; size: once; DNA: TGTGCCAGCAGCAACTCCGAAGCTAAGGACAGAGCGGTGATGAACACTGAAGCTTTCTTT; CDR3: CASSNSEAKDRAVMNTEAFF
J: TRBJ2-1; V: TRBV18; D: TRBD2; size: -; DNA: TGTGCCAGCTCATCGAGCGGGAGGACCTACAATGAGCAGTTCTTC; CDR3: CASSSSGRTYNEQFF
J: TRBJ2-5; V: TRBV19; D: TRBD2; size: -; DNA: TGTGCCAGTAGTCGGACTAGCGGGAGTGACGAGACCCAGTACTTC; CDR3: CASSRTSGSDETQYF
J: TRBJ2-3; V: TRBV5-5; D: TRBD1; size: -; DNA: TGTGCCAGCAGCTTAGGGGGCAGACCTTCCACAGATACGCAGTATTTT; CDR3: CASSLGGRPSTDTQYF
J: TRBJ2-1; V: TRBV7-2; D: TRBD2; size: -; DNA: TGTGCCAGCAGCCTTTGGACTAGCGGGAGGGAGCAGTTCTTC; CDR3: CASSLWTSGREQFF
J: TRBJ1-5; V: TRBV6-5; D: -; size: -; DNA: TGTGCCAGCAGCCGAACAAGGAGGGCCAATCAGCCCCAGCATTTT; CDR3: CASSRTRRANQPQHF
J: TRBJ2-2; V: TRBV9; D: -; size: -; DNA: TGTGCCAGCAGCGCGCCCCTGGGGGCTAGTTATGGGACCGGGGAGCTGTTTTTT; CDR3: CASSAPLGASYGTGELFF
J: TRBJ1-2; V: TRBV6-5; D: -; size: -; DNA: TGTGCCAGCAGTTACTCTACAGGAATCTATGGCTACACCTTC; CDR3: CASSYSTGIYGYTF
J: TRBJ2-1; V: TRBV6-2/TRBV6-3; D: TRBD2; size: -; DNA: TGTGCCAGCAGTTACGGGGCGGGAGGGCTTCCAAATGAGCAGTTCTTC; CDR3: CASSYGAGGLPNEQFF
J: TRBJ1-1; V: TRBV29-1; D: TRBD1; size: once; DNA: TGCAGCGCCCGGGACAGGGGTTGGACTGAAGCTTTCTTT; CDR3: CSARDRGWTEAFF
J: TRBJ2-3; V: TRBV29-1; D: -; size: -; DNA: TGCAGCGTTACAGGGTTAATCGGGACAGATACGCAGTATTTT; CDR3: CSVTGLIGTDTQYF
J: TRBJ1-1; V: TRBV5-4; D: -; size: -; DNA: TGTGCCAGCAGCCTAAGGCAGGGTCTATCTGAAGCTTTCTTT; CDR3: CASSLRQGLSEAFF
J: TRBJ2-2; V: TRBV6-5; D: TRBD2; size: -; DNA: TGTGCCAGCAGGGGCGGGAGCACCGGGGAGCTGTTTTTT; CDR3: CASRGGSTGELFF
J: TRBJ1-1; V: TRBV7-9; D: -; size: -; DNA: TGTGCCAGCAGCGATGGAGCGGGAGCAGCTTTCTTT; CDR3: CASSDGAGAAFF
J: TRBJ2-1; V: TRBV6-2/TRBV6-3; D: TRBD2; size: -; DNA: TGTGCCAGCAGCCGGACTAGTGCGTACAATGAGCAGTTCTTC; CDR3: CASSRTSAYNEQFF
J: TRBJ1-1; V: TRBV5-4; D: -; size: -; DNA: TGTGCCAGCAGCCCCGGGCCAAGGGGCACTGAAGCTTTCTTT; CDR3: CASSPGPRGTEAFF
J: TRBJ2-1; V: TRBV5-1; D: TRBD2; size: once; DNA: TGCGCCAGCAGCTTGGAAGCTAGCGGGAGAAATGAGCAGTTCTTC; CDR3: CASSLEASGRNEQFF
J: TRBJ2-7; V: TRBV30; D: -; size: -; DNA: TGTGCCTGGGAGCCGGGGTCCGGGAGTCCCGGCGAGCAGTACTTC; CDR3: CAWEPGSGSPGEQYF
J: TRBJ2-5; V: TRBV5-1; D: TRBD2; size: -; DNA: TGCGCCAGCAGCCCCGGACTAGCGAGACGCCAAGAGACCCAGTACTTC; CDR3: CASSPGLARRQETQYF
J: TRBJ2-7; V: TRBV30; D: -; size: -; DNA: TGTGCCTGGAGTCCTGAGGGGGTCGAGCAGTACTTC; CDR3: CAWSPEGVEQYF
J: TRBJ1-2; V: TRBV30; D: TRBD1; size: -; DNA: TGTGCCTGGAGGAATCAAGGACAGGGGGTGGGTGGCTACACCTTC; CDR3: CAWRNQGQGVGGYTF
J: TRBJ1-4; V: TRBV7-9; D: TRBD1; size: few; DNA: TGTGCCAGCAGCCCACAGGGGGGGGAGAATGAAAAACTGTTTTTT; CDR3: CASSPQGGENEKLFF
J: TRBJ2-1; V: TRBV3-1/TRBV3-2; D: TRBD2; size: -; DNA: TGTGCCAGCAGCCATCCTAGCGGAATCTACAATGAGCAGTTCTTC; CDR3: CASSHPSGIYNEQFF
J: TRBJ2-5; V: TRBV7-2; D: TRBD2; size: few; DNA: TGTGCCAGCAGCTACCTTAGCGGGAGGCCGGAGACCCAGTACTTC; CDR3: CASSYLSGRPETQYF
J: TRBJ2-2; V: TRBV18; D: -; size: -; DNA: TGTGCCAGCTCACTAGCTGGAGGGGCCGGCGGGGAGCTGTTTTTT; CDR3: CASSLAGGAGGELFF
J: TRBJ1-5; V: TRBV20-1; D: -; size: -; DNA: TGCAGTGCTAGTAGGCCACTGGCGGGGCACAATCAGCCCCAGCATTTT; CDR3: CSASRPLAGHNQPQHF
J: TRBJ1-1; V: TRBV7-9; D: TRBD1; size: -; DNA: TGTGCCAGCAGCCAGCAGGGGGCGAACACTGAAGCTTTCTTT; CDR3: CASSQQGANTEAFF
J: TRBJ1-2; V: TRBV7-9; D: TRBD1; size: -; DNA: TGTGCCAGCAGCAACCCGGACAGGGGGGATAACTATGGCTACACCTTC; CDR3: CASSNPDRGDNYGYTF
J: TRBJ2-1; V: TRBV7-6; D: -; size: -; DNA: TGTGCCAGCAGCTTAGCGGGTAGTCAGGCTCTCTACAATGAGCAGTTCTTC; CDR3: CASSLAGSQALYNEQFF
J: TRBJ1-2; V: TRBV5-1; D: TRBD1; size: -; DNA: TGCGCCAGCAGCCGTTGGACAGGGGATGAAAACTATGGCTACACCTTC; CDR3: CASSRWTGDENYGYTF
J: TRBJ1-2; V: TRBV5-6; D: -; size: -; DNA: TGTGCCAGCAGCCCTGGGGACTACGGGGGCTACACCTTC; CDR3: CASSPGDYGGYTF
J: TRBJ2-2; V: TRBV5-4; D: -; size: -; DNA: TGTGCCAGCAGCTTGGTCCCAGGGAAGGGAACCGGGGAGCTGTTTTTT; CDR3: CASSLVPGKGTGELFF
J: TRBJ2-3; V: TRBV19; D: -; size: -; DNA: TGTGCCAGTAGTATGGGGCAGGGGAGTGCAGATACGCAGTATTTT; CDR3: CASSMGQGSADTQYF
J: TRBJ1-2; V: TRBV7-2; D: -; size: -; DNA: TGTGCCAGCAGCTTATTGGCAGGGTCTCTGGATGGCTACACCTTC; CDR3: CASSLLAGSLDGYTF
J: TRBJ2-2; V: TRBV6-5; D: TRBD1; size: -; DNA: TGTGCCAGCAGTTACCCGGGACAGGCGACCGGGGAGCTGTTTTTT; CDR3: CASSYPGQATGELFF
J: TRBJ1-4; V: TRBV27; D: -; size: -; DNA: TGTGCCAGCAGTCCCAGCTGGAGGGCTCATGAAAAACTGTTTTTT; CDR3: CASSPSWRAHEKLFF
J: TRBJ2-1; V: TRBV2; D: TRBD2; size: -; DNA: TGTGCCAGCATCGGACTAGCGGGAGACAATGAGCAGTTCTTC; CDR3: CASIGLAGDNEQFF